The clone carrying this TCR beta chain was seen a handful of times. V lost 8 bases and J 4 bases, leaving 11 bases between the germline ends. The CDR3 consists of 12 residues. A single record per CDR3 protein comes from TCRdb applying MiXCR to the 5' RACE reads. Among about 550,000 distinct CDR3 sequences listed, approximately 20% were seen once. This entry is derived from a study of identical twins. The data were also submitted as part of a second study, on yellow fever vaccine responses in identical twins.

The sequence came from a woman aged 18-29 years in good health. Material: CD4+ T cells sorted from blood. The chain employs TRBV12-3 or TRBV12-4 and TRBJ1-1; D is ambiguous. The CDR3 bases are TGTGCCAGCTCCGGTTGGGCCACTGAAGCTTTCTTT. It specifies CASSGWATEAFF.